A single T cell receptor beta chain is shown here with its context. The V and J ends lost 7 bases and 2 bases, in that order; junction bases with no gene match: 10. Germline V gene sequence: CDR1 SGHTA, CDR2 FQGNSA. This CDR3 is built from 16 residues. This sample is drawn from a study of cytomegalovirus exposure and HLA in healthy donors. The PCR made use of 60 Vbeta and 13 Jbeta primers. Only in-frame clones appear in the TCRdb table, and some are missing; sequencing was by immunoSEQ multiplex PCR. The sample lists about 150,000 clones, 80% occurring once. The chain is built from TRBV7-2 and TRBJ2-1; 8 nucleotides agree with TRBD2. This receptor was identified in a woman between 25 and 40 years old in good health and CMV-seronegative. The sample taken for sequencing was PBMCs. CDR3 region: CASTYSSGPAYNEQFF. The CDR3 nucleotides read TGTGCCAGCACCTACTCTAGCGGGCCGGCCTACAATGAGCAGTTCTTC.